A selection of T cell receptor beta chains follows, all from one sample in a study of molecular identifiers for immune sequencing clone quantification. One entry per CDR3 protein, called by TCRdb with MiXCR from the PCR reads. The table records 490,000 or so distinct CDR3 sequences, about 25% of them present only once. The sequenced sample was naive CD8+ T cells from blood, with Jurkat cell RNA spiked in. Receptor source: a human donor in good health. Some libraries in this study had Jurkat cell RNA spiked in. Each CDR3 is given with its conserved first and last residue. A D gene is named only where the DNA matches it firmly. Some rows have no size entry. The others give once, few or many, or a class for an expanded clone.

D gene	V gene	J gene	clone size	CDR3 protein	CDR3 DNA
TRBD2	TRBV24-1	TRBJ2-1	many	CATSGRAPATSGTWDEQFF	TGTGCCACCAGTGGGAGGGCCCCAGCTACTAGCGGGACTTGGGATGAGCAGTTCTTC
TRBD2	TRBV5-4	TRBJ2-3	few	CASSPLSGIGTDTQYF	TGTGCCAGCAGCCCGCTTAGCGGGATCGGTACAGATACGCAGTATTTT
NA	TRBV6-5	TRBJ2-5	many	CASSYYLEETQYF	TGTGCCAGCAGTTACTACCTAGAAGAGACCCAGTACTTC
TRBD2	TRBV11-2	TRBJ2-7	NA	CASSLRLAGGPDYEQYF	TGTGCCAGCAGCTTAAGACTAGCGGGGGGGCCTGACTACGAGCAGTACTTC
NA	TRBV24-1	TRBJ2-7	few	CATSDWDYEQYF	TGTGCCACCAGTGATTGGGACTACGAGCAGTACTTC
TRBD2	TRBV7-9	TRBJ2-2	many	CASSRTSGPATGELFF	TGTGCCAGCAGCCGGACTAGCGGGCCGGCTACCGGGGAGCTGTTTTTT
NA	TRBV4-3	TRBJ2-7	NA	CASSQAPPASYEQYF	TGCGCCAGCAGCCAAGCCCCCCCAGCATCCTACGAGCAGTACTTC
NA	TRBV4-3	TRBJ2-3	NA	CASSQDRGDSDTDTQYF	TGCGCCAGCAGCCAAGATCGGGGGGACAGCGACACAGATACGCAGTATTTT
TRBD1	TRBV6-6	TRBJ2-1	NA	CASSYLTGGKNEQFF	TGTGCCAGCAGTTATCTAACAGGGGGTAAGAATGAGCAGTTCTTC
NA	TRBV12-3/TRBV12-4	TRBJ1-5	NA	CASSSGGPGNPPQHF	TGTGCCAGCAGTTCGGGGGGCCCTGGCAATCCGCCCCAGCATTTT
NA	TRBV6-6	TRBJ2-1	NA	CASSYSTNNEQFF	TGTGCCAGCAGTTATAGTACCAACAATGAGCAGTTCTTC
TRBD1	TRBV2	TRBJ2-5	few	CASSRHDRGETQYF	TGTGCCAGCAGTCGCCACGACAGGGGGGAGACCCAGTACTTC
TRBD2	TRBV7-6	TRBJ2-3	few	CASSHRVAGGRIGTDTQYF	TGTGCCAGCAGCCATCGGGTAGCGGGAGGGCGTATAGGCACAGATACGCAGTATTTT
NA	TRBV5-5	TRBJ2-5	many	CASSLSRYQETQYF	TGTGCCAGCAGCTTGTCGAGGTACCAAGAGACCCAGTACTTC
NA	TRBV4-3	TRBJ1-1	many	CASSCSGSGCEAFF	TGCGCCAGCAGCTGTTCCGGTTCGGGCTGTGAAGCTTTCTTT
NA	TRBV9	TRBJ2-3	once	CASSRNSNQPQYF	TGTGCCAGCAGTCGAAATAGCAATCAGCCCCAGTATTTT
NA	TRBV9	TRBJ2-3	few	CASSVSGLTDTQYF	TGTGCCAGCAGCGTATCTGGCCTCACAGATACGCAGTATTTT
TRBD1	TRBV27	TRBJ1-1	many	CASSFSRGNEAFF	TGTGCCAGCAGTTTCTCCAGGGGGAATGAAGCTTTCTTT
TRBD1	TRBV7-3	TRBJ1-1	NA	CASSLGTGARTEALF	TGTGCCAGCAGCTTGGGGACAGGGGCGCGGACTGAAGCTCTCTTT
TRBD2	TRBV20-1	TRBJ2-3	few	CSAGLADASSTDTQYF	TGCAGTGCCGGACTAGCGGATGCCTCTAGCACAGATACGCAGTATTTT
NA	TRBV25-1	TRBJ2-3	few	CASALSGVRIDTQYF	TGTGCCAGCGCCCTCTCGGGGGTAAGAATAGATACGCAGTATTTT
TRBD2	TRBV20-1	TRBJ2-3	few	CSARESGGRGTDTQYF	TGCAGTGCTAGAGAATCGGGGGGGCGAGGCACAGATACGCAGTATTTT
NA	TRBV27	TRBJ1-5	many	CASSPGFSNQPQHF	TGTGCCAGCAGTCCAGGATTTAGCAATCAGCCCCAGCATTTT